The present TCR beta chain was sequenced within a study of blood T cell repertoires in COVID-19. Study-level background: Spain, Italy and the United States supplied samples that represented acute and convalescent COVID-19.

Germline V lookup: CDR1 SGHRS, CDR2 YFSETQ. The CDR3 runs 14 residues. The ends were cut back, 4 bases at V and 4 bases at J, with 14 bases in the middle. Assay used: immunoSEQ multiplex PCR; TCRdb lists only in-frame clones, some missing. This repertoire shows some 530,000 clones, about 88% found once; its top ten account for approximately 8%. Cohort placement rested on clinical history that participants reported themselves. Recovery among Cohort 3 donors was established by two negative PCRs, clearance, or symptom resolution. The chain is built from TRBV5-1 and TRBJ1-2; perhaps TRBD1 as D (5 bases). The receptor comes from a woman aged 55 to 70 who had recovered from COVID-19. Specimen: PBMCs or T cells enriched from blood (not recorded which). This chain's CDR3 is CASSPVQGGYGYTF. The CDR3 coding sequence is TGCGCCAGCAGCCCTGTGCAGGGCGGCTATGGCTACACCTTC.